Presented here are 18 T cell receptor beta chains from one specimen sequenced in a study of PD-1 blockade in mismatch repair-deficient tumors. Profiling relied on immunoSEQ multiplex PCR, and the TCRdb table lists in-frame clones only, not all of them. The sample consists of 35,000 to 40,000 clones, roughly 83% of them appearing once. Sequenced material: peripheral blood, taken 4 weeks after starting pembrolizumab. The receptors come from an adult with mismatch repair-deficient cancer.

This sequence joins TRBV7-2 and TRBJ2-5, with 8 bases lining up with TRBD1. Trimming cost V 4 bases and J 3 bases; bases outside gene matches: 13. Germline V lookup: CDR1 SGHTA, CDR2 FQGNSA. This CDR3 contains 17 residues. CDR3 coding DNA: TGTGCCAGCAGCTCATCTAACAGGGGGACCCAGGAAGAGACCCAGTACTTC. It yields the protein CASSSSNRGTQEETQYF.

The V and J genes are TRBV19 and TRBJ2-1; 11 bases line up with TRBD1. CDR1 and CDR2 (germline): LNHDA, SQIVND (reference sequence). The CDR3 loop spans 17 amino acids. The J segment lost 6 bases and the V segment lost 6 bases, leaving 13 bases of the junction unmatched. The CDR3 nucleotides are TGTGCCAGTAGGCTCTCGGGCCGGACAGGGGGCGTCAATGAGCAGTTCTTC. This gives the protein CASRLSGRTGGVNEQFF.

The chain recombines TRBV28 with TRBJ1-2; 9 bases map to TRBD1. V shed 3 bases and J 6 bases; nucleotides not matched to a gene: 14. The germline gives CDR1 MDHEN, CDR2 SYDVKM. The CDR3 loop spans 17 amino acids. The CDR3 here is CASSFGGLTGGVDGYTF. In DNA form, the CDR3 reads TGTGCCAGCAGTTTTGGCGGACTTACAGGGGGCGTCGATGGCTACACCTTC.

There are many counts of this clone. This sequence joins TRBV7-2 and TRBJ2-3, with 10 bases fitting TRBD2. Germline V gene data show CDR1 as SGHTA and CDR2 as FQGNSA. The CDR3 contains 15 residues. Germline trimming cut 5 bases from V and 4 bases from J; bases unmatched to any gene: 6. The CDR3 DNA reads TGTGCCAGCAGCACGAGCGGGAGGGCCTCAGATACGCAGTATTTT. Translating gives CASSTSGRASDTQYF.

V gene TRBV10-3 combines with J gene TRBJ2-2; TRBD1 might be the D (6 bases). The germline gives CDR1 ENHRY, CDR2 SYGVKD. V was pared by 5 bases and J by 5 bases, with 18 bases between. The CDR3 is 16 amino acids. The CDR3 sequence is CAISTTGFLGTGELFF. The DNA of the CDR3 is TGTGCCATCAGTACTACAGGGTTCTTGGGTACCGGGGAGCTGTTTTTT.

V and J are TRBV19 and TRBJ1-5, with a weak D call TRBD1 (6 bases). Trimming left V 6 bases short and J 5 bases short, with 17 bases between. Germline V CDR1 and CDR2: LNHDA, SQIVND (reference sequence). The CDR3 consists of 15 residues. The CDR3 DNA reads TGTGCCAGTAGCCGTACAGGGTTACGGGATCAGCCCCAGCATTTT. Translating it yields CASSRTGLRDQPQHF.

The chain has TRBV10-3 and TRBJ2-7; 8 positions match TRBD1. Looked up from germline, CDR1 is ENHRY and CDR2 is SYGVKD. This CDR3 is 13 amino acids long. V dropped 6 bases and J dropped 5; count of bases not matched to a gene: 6. For the CDR3, the DNA is TGTGCCATCAGCCGACAGGGGAGCCACGAGCAGTACTTC. Protein sequence: CAISRQGSHEQYF.

The chain links TRBV4-1 to TRBJ1-2; the D gene is possibly TRBD1 (6 bases). Trimming shortened V by 0 bases and J by 4 bases, and 12 bases separated the two germline ends. The CDR3 extends over 15 amino acids. Per the germline V gene, CDR1 is MGHRA and CDR2 is YSYEKL. As DNA, the CDR3 is TGCGCCAGCAGCCAAGAGGGGGGCGCGGGCTATGGCTACACCTTC. Amino acids: CASSQEGGAGYGYTF.

V and J are TRBV27 and TRBJ2-2; TRBD1 matches at 7 bases. The V and J ends lost 5 bases and 4 bases, in that order; junction bases with no gene match: 10. CDR1 and CDR2 (germline): MNHEY, SMNVEV (reference sequence). CDR3 size: 16 residues. Here the CDR3 DNA reads TGTGCCAGCAGTCGTTCCCACAGGGGAAGCACCGGGGAGCTGTTTTTT. It codes for CASSRSHRGSTGELFF.

The chain is built from TRBV20-1 and TRBJ1-1; D may be TRBD1 (5 bases). The CDR3 runs to 8 residues. The V end lost 7 bases, the J end lost 13 bases, and 10 bases lay between the germline ends. Germline-derived CDR1 and CDR2 are DFQATT and SNEGSKA (reference sequence). The CDR3 reads CSGGLGFF. CDR3 nucleotide sequence: TGCAGTGGGGGACTCGGTTTCTTT.

The chain couples TRBV30 to TRBJ1-4; D gene unclear. CDR1 is GTSNPN, CDR2 SVGIG, per germline (reference sequence). Trimming took off 3 bases at V and 4 bases at J, with 9 bases between the two ends. CDR3 length equals 13 residues. CDR3 protein: CAWRLQYNEKLFF. The DNA of the CDR3 is TGTGCCTGGAGGTTACAGTATAATGAAAAACTGTTTTTT. The variable domain in full, completed from reference TRBV30 and TRBJ1-4, reads SQTIHQWPATLVQPVGSPLSLECTVEGTSNPNLYWYRQAAGRGLQLLFYSVGIGQISSEVPQNLSASRPQDRQFILSSKKLLLSDSGFYLCAWRLQYNEKLFFGSGTQLSVL.

The gene calls are TRBV4-3 and TRBJ2-7, with TRBD1 matching 11 bases. Germline V gene sequence: CDR1 LGHNA, CDR2 YSLEER. Trimming took 0 bases from V and 3 from J; bases not matched to a gene: 4. The CDR3 has 16 amino acids. CDR3 DNA: TGCGCCAGCAGCCAAGAACCCGGGACAGGGGGCTACGAGCAGTACTTC. Protein: CASSQEPGTGGYEQYF.

This rearrangement joins TRBV29-1 to TRBJ2-3; the D gene is possibly TRBD2 (5 bases). CDR1 is SQVTM and CDR2 is ANQGSEA in the germline V gene. Trimming shortened V by 6 bases and J by 4 bases, and 14 bases separated the two germline ends. There are 13 residues in the CDR3. CDR3 nucleotides: TGCAGCGTACCCGGGGTAGTGTCAGATACGCAGTATTTT. As protein: CSVPGVVSDTQYF.

This sequence joins TRBV4-3 and TRBJ2-7, with TRBD2 identical over 11 bases. J lost 4 bases, V lost 0 bases, and 2 bases had no gene match. Germline CDR1 reads LGHNA; CDR2 reads YSLEER. The CDR3 loop spans 15 amino acids. CDR3 sequence (DNA): TGCGCCAGCAGCCAAGATCTAGCGGGAGGTTACGAGCAGTACTTC. It codes for CASSQDLAGGYEQYF.

The rearrangement links TRBV10-2 to TRBJ1-1; the D is unclear. CDR3 length: 12 amino acids. Germline V CDR1 and CDR2: WSHSY, SAAADI. Trimming removed 6 bases at V and 5 bases at J, with 10 bases between. The CDR3 sequence: CASRNVGTEAFF. The DNA for the CDR3 is TGCGCCAGCAGGAACGTGGGTACTGAAGCTTTCTTT.

The chain employs TRBV18 and TRBJ1-5; 8 bases align to TRBD1. The germline V gene has CDR1 KGHSH and CDR2 LQKENI. The CDR3 contains 15 residues. V was pared by 4 bases and J by 3 bases, with 5 bases of the junction left unmatched. In nucleotides, the CDR3 is TGTGCCAGCTCACTTATGGGACAGGACAATCAGCCCCAGCATTTT. Protein: CASSLMGQDNQPQHF.

The V gene is TRBV15, the J gene TRBJ2-2; TRBD1 matches 8 bases. Germline V gene lookup returns CDR1 LNHNV and CDR2 YYDKDF (reference sequence). The CDR3 runs to 14 residues. V trimming: 3 bases; J trimming: 5 bases; junction bases outside the gene matches: 2. The CDR3 spells CATSRDRETGELFF. CDR3 bases: TGTGCCACCAGCAGGGACAGGGAAACCGGGGAGCTGTTTTTT.

The chain uses TRBV2 and TRBJ2-5; 9 positions match TRBD1. V was clipped by 6 bases and J by 1 base; unmatched bases: 6. CDR3 size: 15 residues. Per the germline V gene, CDR1 is SNHLY and CDR2 is FYNNEI. CDR3 sequence reads: CASRPGQGVQETQYF. The CDR3 DNA reads TGTGCCAGCAGGCCGGGACAGGGTGTCCAAGAGACCCAGTACTTC.